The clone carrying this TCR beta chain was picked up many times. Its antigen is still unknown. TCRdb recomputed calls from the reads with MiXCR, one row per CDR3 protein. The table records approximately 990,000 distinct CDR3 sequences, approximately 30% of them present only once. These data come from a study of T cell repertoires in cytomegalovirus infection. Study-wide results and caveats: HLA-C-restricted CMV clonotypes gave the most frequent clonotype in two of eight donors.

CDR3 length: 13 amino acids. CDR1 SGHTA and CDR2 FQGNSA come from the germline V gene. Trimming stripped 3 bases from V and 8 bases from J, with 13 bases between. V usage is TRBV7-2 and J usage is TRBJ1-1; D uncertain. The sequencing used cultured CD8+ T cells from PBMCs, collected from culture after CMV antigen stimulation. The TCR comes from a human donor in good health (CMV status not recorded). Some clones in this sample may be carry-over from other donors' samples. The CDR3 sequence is CASSLGPAQEAFF. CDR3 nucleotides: TGTGCCAGCAGCTTGGGCCCCGCACAGGAAGCTTTCTTT.